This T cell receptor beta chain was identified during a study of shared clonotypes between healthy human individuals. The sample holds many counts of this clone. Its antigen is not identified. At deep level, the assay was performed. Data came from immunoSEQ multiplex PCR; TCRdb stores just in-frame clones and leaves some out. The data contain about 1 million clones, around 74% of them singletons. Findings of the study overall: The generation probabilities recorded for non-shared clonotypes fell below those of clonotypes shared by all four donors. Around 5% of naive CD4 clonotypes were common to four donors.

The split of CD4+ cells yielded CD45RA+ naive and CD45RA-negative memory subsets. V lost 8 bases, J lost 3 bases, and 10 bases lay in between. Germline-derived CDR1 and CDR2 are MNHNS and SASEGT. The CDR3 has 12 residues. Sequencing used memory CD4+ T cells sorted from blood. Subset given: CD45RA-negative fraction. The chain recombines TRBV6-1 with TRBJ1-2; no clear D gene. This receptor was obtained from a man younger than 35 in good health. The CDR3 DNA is TGTGCCAGCGCCGACAATTACTATGGCTACACCTTC. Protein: CASADNYYGYTF.